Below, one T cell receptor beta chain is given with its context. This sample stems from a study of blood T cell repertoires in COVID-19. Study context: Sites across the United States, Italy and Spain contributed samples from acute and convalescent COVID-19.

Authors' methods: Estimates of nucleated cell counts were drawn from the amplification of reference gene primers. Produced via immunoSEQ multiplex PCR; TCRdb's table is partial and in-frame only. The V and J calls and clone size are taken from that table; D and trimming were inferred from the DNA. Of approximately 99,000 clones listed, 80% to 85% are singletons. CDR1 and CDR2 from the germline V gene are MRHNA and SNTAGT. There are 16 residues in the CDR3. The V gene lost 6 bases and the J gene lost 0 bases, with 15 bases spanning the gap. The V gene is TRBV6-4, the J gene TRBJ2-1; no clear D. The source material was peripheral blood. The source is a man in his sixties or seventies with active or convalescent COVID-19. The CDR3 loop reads CASSLDYSSSYNEQFF. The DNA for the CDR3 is TGTGCCAGCAGCCTTGATTACTCGAGCTCCTACAATGAGCAGTTCTTC.